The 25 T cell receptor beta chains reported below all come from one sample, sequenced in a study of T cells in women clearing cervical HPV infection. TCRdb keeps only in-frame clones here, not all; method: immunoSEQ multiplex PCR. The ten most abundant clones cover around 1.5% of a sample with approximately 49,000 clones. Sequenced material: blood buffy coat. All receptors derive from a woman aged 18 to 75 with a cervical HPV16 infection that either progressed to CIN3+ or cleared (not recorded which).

The sequenced part of the CDR3 DNA is TGTGCCAGCAGCTTAGTGCGGGTGGACACTGAA. Translating it yields CASSLVRVDTE. The entire CDR3 protein reads CASSLVRVDTEAFF. This sequence joins TRBV11-2 and TRBJ1-1, with unresolved D. The CDR3 goes on 3 residues after the read ends, and that part is filled in from the germline J gene. This CDR3 is built from 14 residues. V was clipped by 1 base and J by 3 bases, with 9 bases between them. Germline loops: CDR1 SGHAT, CDR2 FQNNGV. Combining the CDR3 with reference TRBV11-2 and TRBJ1-1 gives the whole variable domain EAGVAQSPRYKIIEKRQSVAFWCNPISGHATLYWYQQILGQGPKLLIQFQNNGVVDDSQLPKDRFSAERLKGVDSTLKIQPAKLEDSAVYLCASSLVRVDTEAFFGQGTRLTVV.

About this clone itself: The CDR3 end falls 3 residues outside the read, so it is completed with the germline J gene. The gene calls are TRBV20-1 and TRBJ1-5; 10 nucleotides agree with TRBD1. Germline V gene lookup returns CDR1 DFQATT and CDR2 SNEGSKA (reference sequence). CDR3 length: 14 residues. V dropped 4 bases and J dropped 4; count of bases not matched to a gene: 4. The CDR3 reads CSANPGQGNQPQHF. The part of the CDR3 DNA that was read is TGCAGTGCTAATCCGGGACAGGGGAATCAGCCC.

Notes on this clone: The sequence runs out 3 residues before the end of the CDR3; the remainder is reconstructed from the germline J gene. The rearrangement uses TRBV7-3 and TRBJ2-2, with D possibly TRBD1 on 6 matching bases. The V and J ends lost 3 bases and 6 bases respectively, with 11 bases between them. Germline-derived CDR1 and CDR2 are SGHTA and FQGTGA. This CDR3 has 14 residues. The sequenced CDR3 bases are TGTGCCAGCAGCTTTCGTTCAGGGGCCGGGGAG. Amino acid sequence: CASSFRSGAGE. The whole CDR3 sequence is CASSFRSGAGELFF. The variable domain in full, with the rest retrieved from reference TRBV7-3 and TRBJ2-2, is GAGVSQTPSNKVTEKGKYVELRCDPISGHTALYWYRQSLGQGPEFLIYFQGTGAADDSGLPNDRFFAVRPEGSVSTLKIQRTERGDSAVYLCASSFRSGAGELFFGEGSRLTVL.

CDR3 bases read: TGCGCCAGCAGTCAAGGACAGCCCTATGGC. The encoded protein is CASSQGQPYG. The whole CDR3 protein reads CASSQGQPYGYTF. The J gene is TRBJ1-2, the V gene TRBV23-1, with D perhaps TRBD1 (6 bases). The read comes to an end 3 residues before the CDR3 does, leaving the germline J gene to fill in the end. TRBV23-1 is annotated as an ORF whose role is uncertain. CDR3 length: 13 residues. V shed 2 bases and J shed 4 bases, with 8 bases lying between them.

CDR3 bases read: TGTGCCAGTAGTATACGCCAGGGTATGAATCAGCCC. This translates into CASSIRQGMNQP. The CDR3 reads in full as CASSIRQGMNQPQHF. The genes are TRBV19 and TRBJ1-5; the D gene is possibly TRBD1 (5 bases). Read coverage stops 3 residues before the CDR3 terminus; the germline J gene supplies the remainder. V was trimmed by 2 bases and J by 4 bases, leaving 12 bases between them. Per germline, CDR1 LNHDA and CDR2 SQIVND (reference sequence). This CDR3 region has 15 residues. Full variable domain (remainder filled in from reference TRBV19 and TRBJ1-5): DGGITQSPKYLFRKEGQNVTLSCEQNLNHDAMYWYRQDPGQGLRLIYYSQIVNDFQKGDIAEGYSVSREKKESFPLTVTSAQKNPTAFYLCASSIRQGMNQPQHFGDGTRLSIL.

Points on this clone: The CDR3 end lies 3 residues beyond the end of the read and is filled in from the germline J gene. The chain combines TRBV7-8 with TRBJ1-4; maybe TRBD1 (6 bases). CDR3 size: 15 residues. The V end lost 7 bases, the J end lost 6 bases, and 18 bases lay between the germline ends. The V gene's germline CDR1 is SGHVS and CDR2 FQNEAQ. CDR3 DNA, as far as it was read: TGTGCCAGCACCTCATGGCGGGGGCGGGATGAAAAA. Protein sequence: CASTSWRGRDEK. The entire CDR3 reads CASTSWRGRDEKLFF.

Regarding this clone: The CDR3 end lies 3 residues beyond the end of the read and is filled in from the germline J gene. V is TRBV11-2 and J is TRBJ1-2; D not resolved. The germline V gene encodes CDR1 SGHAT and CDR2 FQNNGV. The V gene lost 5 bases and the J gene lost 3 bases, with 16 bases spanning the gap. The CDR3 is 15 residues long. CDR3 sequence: CASSPPGRRDYGYTF. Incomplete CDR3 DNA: TGTGCCAGCAGCCCTCCGGGCCGGCGGGACTATGGC. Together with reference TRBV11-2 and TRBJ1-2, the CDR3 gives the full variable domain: EAGVAQSPRYKIIEKRQSVAFWCNPISGHATLYWYQQILGQGPKLLIQFQNNGVVDDSQLPKDRFSAERLKGVDSTLKIQPAKLEDSAVYLCASSPPGRRDYGYTFGSGTRLTVV.

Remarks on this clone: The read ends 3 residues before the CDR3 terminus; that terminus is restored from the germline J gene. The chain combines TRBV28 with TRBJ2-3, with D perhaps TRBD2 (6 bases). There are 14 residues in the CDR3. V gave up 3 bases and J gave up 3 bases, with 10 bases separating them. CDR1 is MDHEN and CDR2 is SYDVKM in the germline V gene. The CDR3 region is CASSLEGLTDTQYF. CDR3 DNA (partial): TGTGCCAGCAGTTTGGAGGGCTTAACAGATACG. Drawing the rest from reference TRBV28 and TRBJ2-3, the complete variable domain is DVKVTQSSRYLVKRTGEKVFLECVQDMDHENMFWYRQDPGLGLRLIYFSYDVKMKEKGDIPEGYSVSREKKERFSLILESASTNQTSMYLCASSLEGLTDTQYFGPGTRLTVL.

Incomplete CDR3 DNA: TGTGCCAGCAGCTTCGAGGGGGCCAAAAACATT. Amino acids: CASSFEGAKNI. The full-length CDR3 reads as CASSFEGAKNIQYF. The gene calls are TRBV11-1 and TRBJ2-4, with D perhaps being TRBD1 or TRBD2 (5 bases each). The CDR3 end falls 3 residues outside the read, so it is completed with the germline J gene. The germline V gene encodes CDR1 SGHAT and CDR2 FQDESV (reference sequence). Between the trimmed V and J ends, which lost 3 bases and 1 base, there was a span of 7 bases. This CDR3 has 14 residues. The whole variable domain, remainder taken from reference TRBV11-1 and TRBJ2-4, is EAEVAQSPRYKITEKSQAVAFWCDPISGHATLYWYRQILGQGPELLVQFQDESVVDDSQLPKDRFSAERLKGVDSTLKIQPAELGDSAMYLCASSFEGAKNIQYFGAGTRLSVL.

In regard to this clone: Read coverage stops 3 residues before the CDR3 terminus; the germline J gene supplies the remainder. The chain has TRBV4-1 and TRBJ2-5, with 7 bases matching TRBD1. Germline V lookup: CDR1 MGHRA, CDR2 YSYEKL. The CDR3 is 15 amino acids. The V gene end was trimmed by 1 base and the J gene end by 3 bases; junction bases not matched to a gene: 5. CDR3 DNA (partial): TGCGCCAGCAGCCAAGGCGACAGGGATGAAGAGACC. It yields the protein CASSQGDRDEET. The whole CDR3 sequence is CASSQGDRDEETQYF.

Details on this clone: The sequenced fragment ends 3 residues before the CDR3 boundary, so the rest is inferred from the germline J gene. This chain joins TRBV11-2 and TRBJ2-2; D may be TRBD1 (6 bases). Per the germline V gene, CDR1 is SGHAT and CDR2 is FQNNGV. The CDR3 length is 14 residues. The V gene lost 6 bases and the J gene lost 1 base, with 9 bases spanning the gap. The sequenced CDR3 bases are TGTGCCAGCAGATTGACAGGGAACACCGGGGAG. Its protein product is CASRLTGNTGE. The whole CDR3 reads CASRLTGNTGELFF.

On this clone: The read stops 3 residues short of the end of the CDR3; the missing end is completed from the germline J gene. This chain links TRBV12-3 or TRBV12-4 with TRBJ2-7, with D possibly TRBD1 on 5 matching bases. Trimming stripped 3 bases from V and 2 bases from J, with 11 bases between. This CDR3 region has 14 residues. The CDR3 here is CASSFVGHAYEQYF. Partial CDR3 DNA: TGTGCCAGCAGTTTCGTCGGACACGCCTACGAG.

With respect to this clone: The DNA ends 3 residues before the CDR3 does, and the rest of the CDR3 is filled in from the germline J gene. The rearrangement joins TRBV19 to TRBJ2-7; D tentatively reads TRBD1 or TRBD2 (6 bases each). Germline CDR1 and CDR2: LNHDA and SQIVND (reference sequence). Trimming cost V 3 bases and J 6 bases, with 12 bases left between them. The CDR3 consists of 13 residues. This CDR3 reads CASSMEGVGEQYF. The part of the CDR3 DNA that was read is TGTGCCAGTAGTATGGAGGGGGTAGGCGAG.

The sequenced part of the CDR3 DNA is TGTGCCAGCGCGACGAACAGGGCAAATGAAAAA. This encodes CASATNRANEK. The entire CDR3 protein is CASATNRANEKLFF. This chain links TRBV28 with TRBJ1-4, with D tentatively TRBD1 (6 bases). With the read ending 3 residues before the CDR3 end, the germline J gene is used to fill in that end. V was clipped by 8 bases and J by 5 bases, with 15 bases between them. Germline CDR1 MDHEN, CDR2 SYDVKM. The CDR3 is 14 amino acids.

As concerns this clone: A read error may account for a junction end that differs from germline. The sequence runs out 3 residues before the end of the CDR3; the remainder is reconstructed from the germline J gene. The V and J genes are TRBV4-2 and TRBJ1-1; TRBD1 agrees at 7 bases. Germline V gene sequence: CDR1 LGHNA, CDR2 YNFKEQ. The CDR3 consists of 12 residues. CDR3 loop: CASSHRQGEAFF. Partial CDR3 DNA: TGCGCCAGCAGCCATAGACAGGGAGAA.

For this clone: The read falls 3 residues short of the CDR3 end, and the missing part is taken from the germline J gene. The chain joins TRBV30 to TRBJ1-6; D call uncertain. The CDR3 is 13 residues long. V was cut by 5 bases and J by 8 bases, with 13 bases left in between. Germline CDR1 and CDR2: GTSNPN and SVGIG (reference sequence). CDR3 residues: CAWSPEEDSPLHF. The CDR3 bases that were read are TGTGCCTGGTCCCCTGAAGAGGATTCACCC.

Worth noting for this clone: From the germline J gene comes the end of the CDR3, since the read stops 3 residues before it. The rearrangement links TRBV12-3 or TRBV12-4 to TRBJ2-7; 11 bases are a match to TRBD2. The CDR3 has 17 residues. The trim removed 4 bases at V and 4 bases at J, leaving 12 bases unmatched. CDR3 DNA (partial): TGTGCCAGCAGTTCACCTACTCTAGCGGGGGGCCTATACGAG. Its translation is CASSSPTLAGGLYE. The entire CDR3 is CASSSPTLAGGLYEQYF.

CDR3 DNA (partial): TGTGCCAGCAGCTACACAGGGGGGCACACCGGGGAG. The encoded protein is CASSYTGGHTGE. The full CDR3 protein reads CASSYTGGHTGELFF. The chain recombines TRBV7-9 with TRBJ2-2; TRBD1 aligns across 8 bases. The CDR3 is cut off 3 residues early in the read; its end comes from the germline J gene. Germline lookup yields CDR1 SEHNR and CDR2 FQNEAQ (reference sequence). The CDR3 spans 15 residues. V shed 4 bases and J 3 bases; nucleotides not matched to a gene: 4.

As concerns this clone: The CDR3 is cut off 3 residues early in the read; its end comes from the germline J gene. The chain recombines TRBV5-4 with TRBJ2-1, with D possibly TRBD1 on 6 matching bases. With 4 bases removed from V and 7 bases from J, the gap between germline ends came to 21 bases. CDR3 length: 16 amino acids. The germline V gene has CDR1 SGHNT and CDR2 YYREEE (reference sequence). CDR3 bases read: TGTGCCAGCAGCAAAATAATACAGGGCCAAAGGAATGAG. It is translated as CASSKIIQGQRNE. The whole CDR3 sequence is CASSKIIQGQRNEQFF.

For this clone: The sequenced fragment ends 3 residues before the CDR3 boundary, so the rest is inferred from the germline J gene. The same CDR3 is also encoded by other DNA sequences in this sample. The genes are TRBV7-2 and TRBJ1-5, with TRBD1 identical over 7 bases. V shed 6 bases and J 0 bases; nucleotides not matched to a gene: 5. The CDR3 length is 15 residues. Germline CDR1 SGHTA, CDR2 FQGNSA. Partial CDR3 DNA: TGTGCCAGCAGTTACAGGGGCAATAGCAATCAGCCC. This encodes CASSYRGNSNQP. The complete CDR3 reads CASSYRGNSNQPQHF. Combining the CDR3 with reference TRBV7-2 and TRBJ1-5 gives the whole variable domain GAGVSQSPSNKVTEKGKDVELRCDPISGHTALYWYRQSLGQGLEFLIYFQGNSAPDKSGLPSDRFSAERTGGSVSTLTIQRTQQEDSAVYLCASSYRGNSNQPQHFGDGTRLSIL.

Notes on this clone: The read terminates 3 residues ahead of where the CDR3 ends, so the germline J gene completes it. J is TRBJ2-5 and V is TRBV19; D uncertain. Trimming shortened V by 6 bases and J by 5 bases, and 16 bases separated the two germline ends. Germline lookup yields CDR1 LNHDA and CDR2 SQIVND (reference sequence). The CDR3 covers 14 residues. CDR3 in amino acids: CASRKSALGETQYF. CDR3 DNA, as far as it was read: TGTGCCAGTAGGAAGAGTGCTTTAGGGGAGACC. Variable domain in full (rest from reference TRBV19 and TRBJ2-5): DGGITQSPKYLFRKEGQNVTLSCEQNLNHDAMYWYRQDPGQGLRLIYYSQIVNDFQKGDIAEGYSVSREKKESFPLTVTSAQKNPTAFYLCASRKSALGETQYFGPGTRLLVL.

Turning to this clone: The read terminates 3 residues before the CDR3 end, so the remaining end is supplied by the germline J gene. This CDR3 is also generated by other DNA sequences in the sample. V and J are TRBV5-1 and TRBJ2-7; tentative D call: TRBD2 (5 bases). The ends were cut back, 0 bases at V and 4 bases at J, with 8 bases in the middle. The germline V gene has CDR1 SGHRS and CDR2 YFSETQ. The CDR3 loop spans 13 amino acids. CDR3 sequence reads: CASSLVAGYEQYF. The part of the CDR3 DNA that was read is TGCGCCAGCAGCTTGGTCGCGGGTTACGAG.

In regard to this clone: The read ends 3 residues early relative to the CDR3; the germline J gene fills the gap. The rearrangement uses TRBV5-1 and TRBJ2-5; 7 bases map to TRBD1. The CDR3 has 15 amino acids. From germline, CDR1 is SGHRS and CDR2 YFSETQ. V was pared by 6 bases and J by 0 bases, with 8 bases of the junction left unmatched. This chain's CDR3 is CASKGTAMYQETQYF. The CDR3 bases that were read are TGCGCCAGCAAGGGGACAGCGATGTACCAAGAGACC.

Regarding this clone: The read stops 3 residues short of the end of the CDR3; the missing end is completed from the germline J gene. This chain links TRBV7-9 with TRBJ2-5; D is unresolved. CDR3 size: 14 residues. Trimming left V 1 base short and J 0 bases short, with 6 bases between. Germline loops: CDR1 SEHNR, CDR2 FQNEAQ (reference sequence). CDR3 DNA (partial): TGTGCCAGCAGCTTAGGGGCTAACCAAGAGACC. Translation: CASSLGANQET. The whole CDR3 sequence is CASSLGANQETQYF. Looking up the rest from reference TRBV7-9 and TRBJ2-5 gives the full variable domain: DTGVSQNPRHKITKRGQNVTFRCDPISEHNRLYWYRQTLGQGPEFLTYFQNEAQLEKSRLLSDRFSAERPKGSFSTLEIQRTEQGDSAMYLCASSLGANQETQYFGPGTRLLVL.

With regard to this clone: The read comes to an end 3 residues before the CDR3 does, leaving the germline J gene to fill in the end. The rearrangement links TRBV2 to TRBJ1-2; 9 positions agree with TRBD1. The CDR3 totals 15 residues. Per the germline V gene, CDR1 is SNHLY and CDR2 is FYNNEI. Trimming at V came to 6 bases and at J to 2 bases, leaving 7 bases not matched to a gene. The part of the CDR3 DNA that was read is TGTGCCAGCAGAGGTCGTGGACAGGGGAACTATGGC. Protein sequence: CASRGRGQGNYG. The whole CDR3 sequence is CASRGRGQGNYGYTF.